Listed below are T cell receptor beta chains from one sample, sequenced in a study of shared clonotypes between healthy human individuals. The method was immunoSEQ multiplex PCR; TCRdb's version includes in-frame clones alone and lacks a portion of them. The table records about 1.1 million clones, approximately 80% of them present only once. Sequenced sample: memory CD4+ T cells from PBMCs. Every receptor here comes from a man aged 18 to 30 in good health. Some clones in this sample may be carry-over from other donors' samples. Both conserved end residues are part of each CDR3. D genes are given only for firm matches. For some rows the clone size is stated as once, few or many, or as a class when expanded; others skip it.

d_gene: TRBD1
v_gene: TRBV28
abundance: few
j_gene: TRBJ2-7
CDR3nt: TGTGCCAGCAGTCTGCAGGGGGCTACCTACGAGCAGTACTTC
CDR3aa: CASSLQGATYEQYF

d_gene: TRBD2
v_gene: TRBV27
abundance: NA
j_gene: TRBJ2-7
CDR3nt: TGTGCCAGCAGGGGAGGGATCCTTAGGACTAGTAGCGAGCAGTACTTC
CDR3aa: CASRGGILRTSSEQYF

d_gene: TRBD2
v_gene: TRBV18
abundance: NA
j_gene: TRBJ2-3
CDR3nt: TGTGCCAGCTCACCCTTAGCGGGAGGGCCTCAGGATACGCAGTATTTT
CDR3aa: CASSPLAGGPQDTQYF

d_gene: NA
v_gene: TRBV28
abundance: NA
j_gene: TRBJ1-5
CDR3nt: TGTGCCAGCAGTTTGTGGGGGGCCAGCAATCAGCCCCAGCATTTT
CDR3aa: CASSLWGASNQPQHF

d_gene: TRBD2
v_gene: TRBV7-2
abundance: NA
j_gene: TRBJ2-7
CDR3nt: TGTGCCAGCAGCTTAGGCAGTAGCGGGATTTTATACTACGAGCAGTACTTC
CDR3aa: CASSLGSSGILYYEQYF

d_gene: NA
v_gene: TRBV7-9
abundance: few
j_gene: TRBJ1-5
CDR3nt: TGTGCCAGCAGCTTGGGGACCACCCAGCCCCAGCATTTT
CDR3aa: CASSLGTTQPQHF

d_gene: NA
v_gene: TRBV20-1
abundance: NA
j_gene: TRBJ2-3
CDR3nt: TGCAGTGCCCCGCGCGGCAGCACGCAGTATTTT
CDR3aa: CSAPRGSTQYF

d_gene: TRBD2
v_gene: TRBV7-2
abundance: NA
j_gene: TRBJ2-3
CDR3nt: TGTGCCAGCAGCATGGGGGGGACAGATACGCAGTATTTT
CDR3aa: CASSMGGTDTQYF

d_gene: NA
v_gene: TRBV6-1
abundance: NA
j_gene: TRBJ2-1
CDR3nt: TGTGCCAGCAGACGGGGGCCGTCCTACAATGAGCAGTTCTTC
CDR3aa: CASRRGPSYNEQFF

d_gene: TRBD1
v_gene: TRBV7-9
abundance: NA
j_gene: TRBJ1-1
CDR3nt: TGTGCCAGCAGCCCACGACAGGGCCTAAACACTGAAGCTTTCTTT
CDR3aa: CASSPRQGLNTEAFF

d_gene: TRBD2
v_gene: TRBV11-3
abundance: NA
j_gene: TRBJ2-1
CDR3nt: TGTGCCAGCAGCCCAAGACTAGCGTTGACCTACAATGAGCAGTTCTTC
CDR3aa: CASSPRLALTYNEQFF

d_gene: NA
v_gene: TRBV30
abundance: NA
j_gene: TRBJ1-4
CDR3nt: TGTGCCTGGAGTGCCGCGGGTTACGAAAAACTGTTTTTT
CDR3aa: CAWSAAGYEKLFF

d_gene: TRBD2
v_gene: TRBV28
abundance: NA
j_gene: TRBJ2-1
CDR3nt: TGTGCCAGCAGTCCCGGCGGGGGGGGCCACAACAATGAGCAGTTCTTC
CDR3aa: CASSPGGGGHNNEQFF

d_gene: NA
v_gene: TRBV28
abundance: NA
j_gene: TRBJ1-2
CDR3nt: TGTGCCAGCAGTTTAGCATCCACACAATATGGCTACACCTTC
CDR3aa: CASSLASTQYGYTF

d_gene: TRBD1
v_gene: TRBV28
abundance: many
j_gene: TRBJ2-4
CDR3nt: TGTGCCAGCAGTTTCGGACAGGGAGGAAGCATTCAGTACTTC
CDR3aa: CASSFGQGGSIQYF

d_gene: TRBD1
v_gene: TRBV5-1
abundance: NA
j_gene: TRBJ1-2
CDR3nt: TGCGCCAGCAGCCGGACAGGGTTCGAAGATGGCTACACCTTC
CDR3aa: CASSRTGFEDGYTF

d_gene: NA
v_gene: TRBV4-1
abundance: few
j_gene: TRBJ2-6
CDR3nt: TGCGCCAGCAGCCAAGAGCCTCCAGGGACTGGGGCCAACGTCCTGACTTTC
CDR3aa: CASSQEPPGTGANVLTF

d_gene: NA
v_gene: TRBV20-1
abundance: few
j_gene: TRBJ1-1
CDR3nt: TGCAGTGCTAGGAGGAACACTGAAGCTTTCTTT
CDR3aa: CSARRNTEAFF

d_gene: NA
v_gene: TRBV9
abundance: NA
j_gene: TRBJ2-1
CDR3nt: TGTGCCAGCAGCGTAGACTTCCGGGTTTCATACAATGAGCAGTTCTTC
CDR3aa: CASSVDFRVSYNEQFF

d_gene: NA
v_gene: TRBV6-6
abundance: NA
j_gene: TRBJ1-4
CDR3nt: TGTGCCAGCCGTCCCAGGGCAGACTTTAATGAAAAACTGTTTTTT
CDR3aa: CASRPRADFNEKLFF

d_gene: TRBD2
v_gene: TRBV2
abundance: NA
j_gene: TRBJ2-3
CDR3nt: TGTGCCAGCAGTCTCCGGACTAGCGGGAGGGGGACAGATACGCAGTATTTT
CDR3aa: CASSLRTSGRGTDTQYF

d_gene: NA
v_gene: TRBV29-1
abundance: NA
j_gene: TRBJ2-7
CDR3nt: TGCAGCGTTGGTGACAACTCCTACGAGCAGTACTTC
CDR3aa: CSVGDNSYEQYF

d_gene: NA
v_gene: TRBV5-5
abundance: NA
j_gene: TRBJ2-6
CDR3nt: TGTGCCAGCAGCACGGCCCCCGGTCTTGGCTCTGGGGCCAACGTCCTGACTTTC
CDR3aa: CASSTAPGLGSGANVLTF

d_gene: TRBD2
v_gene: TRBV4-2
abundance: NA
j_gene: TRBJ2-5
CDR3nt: TGTGCCAGCAGCCGCGCCGGGGAGGGAGAGCAAGAGACCCAGTACTTC
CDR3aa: CASSRAGEGEQETQYF

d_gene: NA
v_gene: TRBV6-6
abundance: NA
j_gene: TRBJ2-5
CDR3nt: TGTGCCAGCAGTTACTCAACACTCTCTGGGGAGACCCAGTACTTC
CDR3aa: CASSYSTLSGETQYF

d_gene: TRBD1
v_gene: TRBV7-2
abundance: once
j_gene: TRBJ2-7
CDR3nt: TGTGCCAGCAGCTCCGGGACAGGGTCGTCCTACGAGCAGTACTTC
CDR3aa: CASSSGTGSSYEQYF

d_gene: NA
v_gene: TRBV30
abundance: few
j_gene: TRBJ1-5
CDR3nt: TGTGCCTGGAGTGTAGGGGGAAATAGCAATCAGCCCCAGCATTTT
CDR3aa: CAWSVGGNSNQPQHF

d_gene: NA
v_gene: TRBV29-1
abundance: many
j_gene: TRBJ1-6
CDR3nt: TGCAGCGTTGGCGGGGGGGACGATTCACCCCTCCACTTT
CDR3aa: CSVGGGDDSPLHF

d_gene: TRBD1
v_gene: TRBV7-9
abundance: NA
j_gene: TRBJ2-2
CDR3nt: TGTGCCAGCAGCGCGACAGGGGCTAACACCGGGGAGCTGTTTTTT
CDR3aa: CASSATGANTGELFF

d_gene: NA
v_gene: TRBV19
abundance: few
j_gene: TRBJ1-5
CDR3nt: TGTGCCAGTAGTACGAGGGCCCTTGGCAATCAGCCCCAGCATTTT
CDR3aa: CASSTRALGNQPQHF

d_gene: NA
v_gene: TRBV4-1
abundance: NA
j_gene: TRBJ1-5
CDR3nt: TGCGCCAGCAGCCAAGATGGGGGGATAGGCAATCAGCCCCAGCATTTT
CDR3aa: CASSQDGGIGNQPQHF

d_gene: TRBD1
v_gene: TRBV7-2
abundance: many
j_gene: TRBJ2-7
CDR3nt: TGTGCCAGCAGCGCCCGACAGGGCTTCTCCTACGAGCAGTACTTC
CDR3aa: CASSARQGFSYEQYF

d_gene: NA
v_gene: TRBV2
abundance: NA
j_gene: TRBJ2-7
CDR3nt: TGTGCCAGCACCGTAGGGAGGGGGTCATACGAGCAGTACTTC
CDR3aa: CASTVGRGSYEQYF

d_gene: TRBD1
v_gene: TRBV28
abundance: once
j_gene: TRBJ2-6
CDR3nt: TGTGCCACTAACCACGGGACAGGGAGGGCCAACGTCCTGACTTTC
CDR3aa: CATNHGTGRANVLTF

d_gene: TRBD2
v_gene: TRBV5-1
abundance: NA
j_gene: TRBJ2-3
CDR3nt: TGCGCCAGCAGCTTCAGTAGCGGGGACACAGATACGCAGTATTTT
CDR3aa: CASSFSSGDTDTQYF

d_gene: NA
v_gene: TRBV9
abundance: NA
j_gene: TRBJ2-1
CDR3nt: TGTGCCAGCAGCGGGCTCCGGGACACACTCAACAATGAGCAGTTCTTC
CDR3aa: CASSGLRDTLNNEQFF

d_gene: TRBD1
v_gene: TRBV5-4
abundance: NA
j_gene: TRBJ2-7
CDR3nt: TGTGCCAGCAGCCAAGACTGGACAGGGATCTACGAGCAGTACTTC
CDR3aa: CASSQDWTGIYEQYF

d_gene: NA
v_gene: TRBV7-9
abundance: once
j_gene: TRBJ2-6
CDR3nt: TGTGCCAGCAGCTCGACACAGGTAACCTCTGGGGCCAACGTCCTGACTTTC
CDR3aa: CASSSTQVTSGANVLTF

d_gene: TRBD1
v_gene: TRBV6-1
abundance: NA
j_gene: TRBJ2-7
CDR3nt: TGTGCCAGCAGTTCCCGGGACAGGGAAGGCTACGAGCAATACTTC
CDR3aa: CASSSRDREGYEQYF

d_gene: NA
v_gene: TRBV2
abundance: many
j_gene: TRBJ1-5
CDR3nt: TGTGCCAGCAGTGACCCGCCTTACCACAATCAGCCCCAGCATTTT
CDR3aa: CASSDPPYHNQPQHF

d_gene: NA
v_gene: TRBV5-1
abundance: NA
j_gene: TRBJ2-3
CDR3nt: TGCGCCAGCAGCTTGCTTCAACCTCCCACAGATACGCAGTATTTT
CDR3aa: CASSLLQPPTDTQYF

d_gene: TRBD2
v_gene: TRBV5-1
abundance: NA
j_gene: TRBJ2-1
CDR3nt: TGCGCCAGCAGCCCACGGACTAGCGGGAGGACTAAAACAGCCTACAATGAGCAGTTCTTC
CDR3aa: CASSPRTSGRTKTAYNEQFF

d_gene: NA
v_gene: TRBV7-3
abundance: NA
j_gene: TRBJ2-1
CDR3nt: TGTGCCAGCAGCCCCCTAGGCGGGTTCTCCTACAATGAGCAGTTCTTC
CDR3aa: CASSPLGGFSYNEQFF

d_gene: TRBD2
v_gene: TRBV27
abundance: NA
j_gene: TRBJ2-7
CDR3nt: TGTGCCAGCAGTTTAAAACTAGCGGGGTACGAGCAGTACTTC
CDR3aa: CASSLKLAGYEQYF

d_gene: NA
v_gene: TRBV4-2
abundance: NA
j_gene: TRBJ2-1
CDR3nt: TGTGCCAGCAGCCAAATTAGGTTAGGGTACAATGAGCAGTTCTTC
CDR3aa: CASSQIRLGYNEQFF

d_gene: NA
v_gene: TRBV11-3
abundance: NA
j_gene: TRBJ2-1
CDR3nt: TGTGCCAGCAGCTTAGGGGTAGGAGGAAGCAATGAGCAGTTCTTC
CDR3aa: CASSLGVGGSNEQFF

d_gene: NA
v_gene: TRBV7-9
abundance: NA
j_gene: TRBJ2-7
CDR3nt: TGTGCCAGCAGCCTGCCGGGGCCCTACGAGCAGTACTTC
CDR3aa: CASSLPGPYEQYF

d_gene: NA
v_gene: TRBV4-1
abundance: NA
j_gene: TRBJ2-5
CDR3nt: TGCGCCAGCAGCCAAGACGGGGCGGCGGAGACCCAGTACTTC
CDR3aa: CASSQDGAAETQYF

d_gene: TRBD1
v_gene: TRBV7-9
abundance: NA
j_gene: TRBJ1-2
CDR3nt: TGTGCCAGCAGCTTAGGGACAGGGAGCCATGGCTACACCTTC
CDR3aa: CASSLGTGSHGYTF

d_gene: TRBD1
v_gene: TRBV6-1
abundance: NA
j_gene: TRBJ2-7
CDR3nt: TGTGCCAGCAGTGAAGGTGGGGGACAGGGAATCTACGAGCAGTACTTC
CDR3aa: CASSEGGGQGIYEQYF

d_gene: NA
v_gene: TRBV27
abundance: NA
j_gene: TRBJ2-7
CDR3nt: TGTGCCAGCAGTTTGACTTGGCAGGCCCCCTACGAGCAGTACTTC
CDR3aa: CASSLTWQAPYEQYF

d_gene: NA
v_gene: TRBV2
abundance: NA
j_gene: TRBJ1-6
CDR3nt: TGTGCCAGCAGCATCAGGGCCGATAATTCACCCCTCCACTTT
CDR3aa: CASSIRADNSPLHF

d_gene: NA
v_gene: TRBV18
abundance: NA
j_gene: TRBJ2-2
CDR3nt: TGTGCCAGCTCGGGATCATTGACCGGGGAGCTGTTTTTT
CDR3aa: CASSGSLTGELFF

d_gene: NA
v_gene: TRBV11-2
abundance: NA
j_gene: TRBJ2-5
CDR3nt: TGTGCCAGCAGCTCGACGCCGTCGGGGACCCAGTACTTC
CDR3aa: CASSSTPSGTQYF

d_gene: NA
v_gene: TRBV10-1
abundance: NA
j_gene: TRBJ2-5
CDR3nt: TGCGCCAGCAGTGAGTCGGGAGAGACCCAGTACTTC
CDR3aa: CASSESGETQYF